Listed below are T cell receptor beta chains from one sample, sequenced in a study of blood T cell repertoires in COVID-19. Here immunoSEQ multiplex PCR was the method, and the copy in TCRdb shows in-frame clones only, minus some. The table lists about 240,000 clones, roughly 90% of them singletons. The specimen was PBMCs or T cells enriched from blood (not recorded which). These receptors all stem from a woman between 25 and 40 years old who had recovered from COVID-19. CDR3s include the opening cysteine and the closing phenylalanine or tryptophan. The order of the fields is clone size, V gene, J gene, D gene, CDR3 DNA, CDR3 protein. The D gene is left open where the match is weak. Expanded clones are given a class, and other clones once, few, many or no size at all.

NA	TRBV5-1	TRBJ1-3	TRBD1	TGCGCCAGCAGCCTAGACAGGGACTCTGGAAACACCATATATTTT	CASSLDRDSGNTIYF
NA	TRBV19	TRBJ2-5	NA	TGTGCCAGTTCGACTGTACCCCAAGAGACCCAGTACTTC	CASSTVPQETQYF
NA	TRBV9	TRBJ2-1	TRBD1	TGTGCCAGCAGCGAGACCGGGACAGGGCGGGATGAGCAGTTCTTC	CASSETGTGRDEQFF
few	TRBV19	TRBJ2-7	TRBD1	TGTGCCAGTAGTAGACGGACAGGGCTCCCCTACGAGCAGTACTTC	CASSRRTGLPYEQYF
NA	TRBV11-2	TRBJ2-3	TRBD1	TGTGCCAGCAGCTTGTACAGGGGGGCAGATACGCAGTATTTT	CASSLYRGADTQYF
NA	TRBV25-1	TRBJ2-2	NA	TGTGCCAGCAGTTTTGGGGGGACCGGGGAGCTGTTTTTT	CASSFGGTGELFF
NA	TRBV5-1	TRBJ2-1	NA	TGCGCCAGCAGCCCCGGACTCTCGGTGGCTTACAATGAGCAGTTCTTC	CASSPGLSVAYNEQFF
NA	TRBV29-1	TRBJ2-7	NA	TGCAGCGTCGCCAGGGTTGGGGACTTCTACGAGCAGTACTTC	CSVARVGDFYEQYF
NA	TRBV6-6	TRBJ2-7	TRBD1	TGTGCCAGCAGGGGACAGGGGGTAACCTACGAGCAGTACTTC	CASRGQGVTYEQYF
NA	TRBV28	TRBJ2-7	NA	TGTGCCAGCACGGGCTACGAGCAGTACTTC	CASTGYEQYF
NA	TRBV5-6	TRBJ2-2	TRBD1	TGTGCCAGCAGCTGGGGAACCGGGACAGTGAACACCGGGGAGCTGTTTTTT	CASSWGTGTVNTGELFF
NA	TRBV5-1	TRBJ2-7	NA	TGCGCCAGCAGCTTGGCCTTTCACTTCTCCTACGAGCAGTACTTC	CASSLAFHFSYEQYF
NA	TRBV6-5	TRBJ2-2	TRBD2	TGTGCCAGCAAACTAGCGCCGAACACCGGGGAGCTGTTTTTT	CASKLAPNTGELFF
NA	TRBV4-3	TRBJ2-1	TRBD2	TGCGCCAGCAGCCAGGGGGGGACGAGGGTAAATGAGCAGTTCTTC	CASSQGGTRVNEQFF
NA	TRBV15	TRBJ2-3	NA	TGTGCCACCAGGGGCGGGATTAGCACAGATACGCAGTATTTT	CATRGGISTDTQYF
NA	TRBV28	TRBJ2-7	NA	TGTGCCAGCAGTCCAGGGGACAAGACCTACGAGCAGTACTTC	CASSPGDKTYEQYF
NA	TRBV16	TRBJ1-2	NA	TGTGCCAGCAGCCAATCGGAAGGGGAAAACGCCTTC	CASSQSEGENAF
NA	TRBV7-2	TRBJ1-2	NA	TGTGCCAGCAGCTACACTGCCGGGGGGGCGGGGAGAGATTATGGCTACACCTTC	CASSYTAGGAGRDYGYTF
NA	TRBV4-3	TRBJ2-5	NA	TGCGCCAGCAGCCAAGGTGTGGGAGCAGAGACCCAGTACTTC	CASSQGVGAETQYF
NA	TRBV28	TRBJ1-2	NA	TGTGCCAGCAGTTTCCTGAACTATGGCTACACCTTC	CASSFLNYGYTF
NA	TRBV7-3	TRBJ2-7	NA	TGTGCCAGCAGCTTAAAGGGCGGCGGGGCCTACGAGCAGTACTTC	CASSLKGGGAYEQYF
NA	TRBV20-1	TRBJ2-3	TRBD2	TGCAGTGCTAGTGAGGGGCGGGAGACACACACAGATACGCAGTATTTT	CSASEGRETHTDTQYF
NA	TRBV7-3	TRBJ2-1	TRBD2	TGTGCCAGCAGCTTAAGGCGTGGCGGGAGAGGTGAGCAGTTCTTC	CASSLRRGGRGEQFF
NA	TRBV15	TRBJ1-3	NA	TGTGCCACCAGCAGAGATCAGACAGGCTTCTACTCTGGAAACACCATATATTTT	CATSRDQTGFYSGNTIYF
NA	TRBV7-2	TRBJ2-1	TRBD2	TGTGCCAGCAGCTCGCTAGCGGGAGATAATGAGCAGTTCTTC	CASSSLAGDNEQFF
NA	TRBV28	TRBJ1-1	NA	TGTGCCAGCAGTTGGACAGATGAAGCTTTCTTT	CASSWTDEAFF
NA	TRBV19	TRBJ2-7	TRBD1	TGTGCCAGTAGTCCCCAGGGGGCTGGTTACGAGCAGTACTTC	CASSPQGAGYEQYF
few	TRBV6-5	TRBJ1-5	NA	TGTGCCAGCAGTTACTCGGGACAAGCGAAGAACCCCCAGCATTTT	CASSYSGQAKNPQHF
NA	TRBV28	TRBJ2-6	TRBD1	TGTGCCAGCATAGGGACAGGACGGGCCAACGTCCTGACTTTC	CASIGTGRANVLTF
few	TRBV6-2/TRBV6-3	TRBJ2-3	NA	TGTGCCAGCAGTTACGGCAACCCGGGACACACGCAGTATTTT	CASSYGNPGHTQYF
NA	TRBV27	TRBJ1-1	NA	TGTGCCAGCAGGGACGCTTTGCAGGACACTAACACTGAAGCTTTCTTT	CASRDALQDTNTEAFF
NA	TRBV7-2	TRBJ1-2	TRBD1	TGTGCCAGCAGCTCTGGACAGGGGGTAGATGGCTACACCTTC	CASSSGQGVDGYTF
once	TRBV11-2	TRBJ2-1	TRBD2	TGTGCCAGCAGCTTAAGGGGTAGCGGGACCGATAATGAGCAGTTCTTC	CASSLRGSGTDNEQFF
NA	TRBV11-3	TRBJ2-2	NA	TGTGCCAGCAGAAGGACAATGACCGGGGAGCTGTTTTTT	CASRRTMTGELFF
once	TRBV4-3	TRBJ1-2	TRBD1	TGCGCCAGCAGCCAAGAGAGGGGGACAGGGTTATATGGCTACACCTTC	CASSQERGTGLYGYTF
NA	TRBV7-2	TRBJ1-6	NA	TGTGCCAGCAGCTTACCCCCTACACCCCTCCACTTT	CASSLPPTPLHF
NA	TRBV5-6	TRBJ1-6	NA	TGTGCCAGCAGCTTGGTCGGCAGGGCTTCACCCCTCCACTTT	CASSLVGRASPLHF
NA	TRBV27	TRBJ1-1	TRBD1	TGTGCCAGCAGTTTATGGGCAGGGGGACCGAACACTGAAGCTTTCTTT	CASSLWAGGPNTEAFF
NA	TRBV7-2	TRBJ1-5	TRBD1	TGTGCCAGCAGAGGCGGGACAGGGGCGAATCAGCCCCAGCATTTT	CASRGGTGANQPQHF
few	TRBV18	TRBJ1-1	TRBD1	TGTGCCAGCTCATCAGGAAGGGGGCGCGGAGTGGGCACTGAAGCTTTCTTT	CASSSGRGRGVGTEAFF
NA	TRBV15	TRBJ1-6	NA	TGTGCCACCAGCAGAGATCGGGAACCCCCCTCTACCCTCCACTTT	CATSRDREPPSTLHF
NA	TRBV25-1	TRBJ1-2	NA	TGTGCCAGCAGTCCTTCGGGGGGGGAAGCGGGAGGCTACACCTTC	CASSPSGGEAGGYTF
once	TRBV10-3	TRBJ2-7	NA	TGTGCCATCAACCCGGAACGGGCCTACGAGCAGTACTTC	CAINPERAYEQYF
NA	TRBV6-1	TRBJ1-1	TRBD1	TGTGCCAGCAGCGAAGACAGGGGCGACACTGAAGCTTTCTTT	CASSEDRGDTEAFF
NA	TRBV19	TRBJ2-7	TRBD2	TGTGCCAGTAGGGGAACTAGCGGACCGTCCTACGAGCAGTACTTC	CASRGTSGPSYEQYF
NA	TRBV30	TRBJ2-2	TRBD1	TGTGCCTCGGGGACAGGGGGCCTAGTCGGGGAGCTGTTTTTT	CASGTGGLVGELFF